This passage covers 24 T cell receptor beta chains from one sample sequenced in a study of T cell responses to AZD1222 COVID-19 vaccine. Profiling relied on immunoSEQ multiplex PCR, and the TCRdb table lists in-frame clones only, not all of them. The table shows 180,000 or so clones, with approximately 90% occurring only once. Here the sequenced sample was peripheral blood, taken 28 days after the second AZD1222 dose. Receptors originate from an adult who received the AZD1222 COVID-19 vaccine.

The chain couples TRBV7-9 to TRBJ1-1, with TRBD1 matching over 11 bases. The junction had 8 bases not matched to a gene; V was cut back by 4 bases and J by 4 bases. In germline, CDR1 is SEHNR, CDR2 FQNEAQ (reference sequence). The CDR3 loop spans 16 amino acids. The CDR3 protein is CASSYGTGGVGTEAFF. The CDR3 nucleotides read TGTGCCAGCAGCTACGGGACAGGGGGTGTGGGCACTGAAGCTTTCTTT.

The chain employs TRBV19 and TRBJ2-5, with D uncertain. CDR1 LNHDA and CDR2 SQIVND come from the germline V gene (reference sequence). The CDR3 extends over 13 amino acids. The V gene lost 8 bases and the J gene lost 2 bases, with 12 bases spanning the gap. Here the CDR3 DNA reads TGTGCCAGTGGGTCCGGCCGGCAAGAGACCCAGTACTTC. This encodes CASGSGRQETQYF. The entire variable domain, with the rest obtained from reference TRBV19 and TRBJ2-5, is as follows: DGGITQSPKYLFRKEGQNVTLSCEQNLNHDAMYWYRQDPGQGLRLIYYSQIVNDFQKGDIAEGYSVSREKKESFPLTVTSAQKNPTAFYLCASGSGRQETQYFGPGTRLLVL.

This chain joins TRBV4-3 and TRBJ2-1; TRBD2 agrees at 10 bases. CDR3 size: 16 residues. Germline lookup yields CDR1 LGHNA and CDR2 YSLEER. The V segment lost 1 base and the J segment 9 bases; nucleotides outside the gene matches: 9. The CDR3 coding sequence is TGCGCCAGCAGCCAAGTAGGAGGACTAGCGGACCTTGAGCAGTTCTTC. Its protein is CASSQVGGLADLEQFF.

The chain is built from TRBV11-2 and TRBJ2-3; unclear D gene. There are 14 residues in the CDR3. The ends were cut back, 2 bases at V and 2 bases at J, with 8 bases in the middle. Germline V CDR1 and CDR2: SGHAT, FQNNGV. The CDR3 DNA sequence: TGTGCCAGCAGCTTACGGCCAGTCACAGATACGCAGTATTTT. This sequence encodes CASSLRPVTDTQYF.

V gene TRBV7-2 combines with J gene TRBJ2-2, with TRBD2 matching 12 bases. The CDR3 runs to 16 residues. Germline CDR1 SGHTA, CDR2 FQGNSA. The V and J ends lost 3 bases and 3 bases, in that order; junction bases with no gene match: 2. This CDR3 is CASSFRLAGDTGELFF. The CDR3 DNA reads TGTGCCAGCAGCTTCCGACTAGCGGGAGACACCGGGGAGCTGTTTTTT.

The J gene is TRBJ2-1, the V gene TRBV9; 8 nucleotides line up with TRBD2. Germline trimming cut 1 base from V and 9 bases from J; bases unmatched to any gene: 9. CDR1 SGDLS and CDR2 YYNGEE come from the germline V gene. The CDR3 length is 15 residues. The DNA of the CDR3 is TGTGCCAGCAGCGTAAACGGGAGGGCTGAGGGTGAGCAGTTCTTC. Residues: CASSVNGRAEGEQFF.

A few counts support this clone. The chain joins TRBV7-2 to TRBJ1-4; 8 nucleotides agree with TRBD1. This CDR3 spans 15 amino acids. With 3 bases clipped from V and 7 bases from J, the junction kept 7 bases outside the gene matches. CDR1 and CDR2 from the germline V gene are SGHTA and FQGNSA. CDR3 nucleotide sequence: TGTGCCAGCAGCTTCCCCGACGACAGGGGTGAAAAACTGTTTTTT. It specifies CASSFPDDRGEKLFF.

The rearrangement joins TRBV2 to TRBJ2-7; 9 positions match TRBD2. The CDR3 loop spans 14 amino acids. The germline V gene encodes CDR1 SNHLY and CDR2 FYNNEI. Germline trimming cut 6 bases from V and 1 base from J; bases unmatched to any gene: 4. The CDR3 sequence is CASRRAGGSYEQYF. In DNA, the CDR3 is TGTGCCAGCAGGCGGGCGGGAGGGTCCTACGAGCAGTACTTC.

The rearrangement uses TRBV18 and TRBJ2-5; TRBD2 might be the D (5 bases). From germline, CDR1 is KGHSH and CDR2 LQKENI. The CDR3 runs 13 residues. Trimming cost V 1 base and J 5 bases, with 8 bases left between them. This CDR3 reads CASSPRTGETQYF. The CDR3 DNA sequence: TGTGCCAGCTCACCACGGACGGGGGAGACCCAGTACTTC.

This clone appeared a few times. The chain links TRBV6-1 to TRBJ2-7; D possibly uses TRBD1 or TRBD2 (5 bases each). The germline V gene encodes CDR1 MNHNS and CDR2 SASEGT. V was trimmed by 0 bases and J by 5 bases, leaving 11 bases between them. This CDR3 is 14 amino acids long. CDR3 protein: CASSEALRGHEQYF. DNA for the CDR3: TGTGCCAGCAGTGAAGCGCTTCGGGGCCACGAGCAGTACTTC.

The V and J genes are TRBV18 and TRBJ2-5; 12 positions match TRBD2. J was trimmed by 3 bases and V by 5 bases; bases with no gene match: 16. This CDR3 has 19 amino acids. CDR1 and CDR2 (germline): KGHSH, LQKENI. The CDR3, as DNA: TGTGCCAGCTCATTCTGGGTCGGGCTAGCGGGAGGGCCTGAAGAGACCCAGTACTTC. Translation gives CASSFWVGLAGGPEETQYF.

This rearrangement joins TRBV24-1 to TRBJ1-2; 8 bases are a match to TRBD1. The CDR3 extends over 16 amino acids. Germline CDR1 reads KGHDR; CDR2 reads SFDVKD. J gave up 4 bases and V 4 bases, and 10 bases lay outside the gene matches. CDR3 region: CATSDRGQTGAYGYTF. The CDR3 DNA sequence: TGTGCCACCAGTGACCGGGGACAGACAGGGGCCTATGGCTACACCTTC.

V is TRBV28 and J is TRBJ1-2; 8 bases agree with TRBD1. The CDR3 runs to 16 residues. Germline V gives CDR1 MDHEN, CDR2 SYDVKM. Trimming at V came to 6 bases and at J to 4 bases, leaving 13 bases not matched to a gene. The CDR3 DNA is TGTGCCAGCAGCCTGAATGACAGGGGAGGGTCCTATGGCTACACCTTC. Translation gives CASSLNDRGGSYGYTF.

This chain uses TRBV19 with TRBJ2-2, with D hard to call. Looked up from germline, CDR1 is LNHDA and CDR2 is SQIVND (reference sequence). This CDR3 contains 16 residues. Deletions cut 10 bases from V and 0 bases from J, with 18 bases between. The CDR3 DNA follows: TGTGCCACCCCGAAAAAGCGCACCGCGAACACCGGGGAGCTGTTTTTT. Amino acids: CATPKKRTANTGELFF.

CDR3 amino acids: CSVRQGKVTDTQYF. The CDR3 nucleotides are TGTTCTGTTCGACAGGGAAAAGTAACAGATACGCAGTATTTT. This chain connects TRBV28 to TRBJ2-3; TRBD1 matches 7 bases. The CDR3 totals 14 residues. Per germline, CDR1 MDHEN and CDR2 SYDVKM.

In this sample, this clone turned up once. The rearrangement uses TRBV7-2 and TRBJ1-1; D may be TRBD1 (6 bases). Germline assignment: CDR1 SGHTA and CDR2 FQGNSA. The CDR3 totals 14 residues. Trimming took off 6 bases at V and 0 bases at J, with 11 bases between the two ends. CDR3 sequence reads: CASRTGQMNTEAFF. CDR3 coding DNA: TGTGCCAGCAGAACCGGACAGATGAACACTGAAGCTTTCTTT.

This sequence joins TRBV5-6 and TRBJ1-4, with a tentative D call TRBD1 (6 bases). The germline gives CDR1 SGHDT, CDR2 YYEEEE. V was clipped by 2 bases and J by 5 bases, with 13 bases between them. The CDR3 is 15 residues long. The CDR3 is CASSFRQALNEKLFF. The CDR3 DNA reads TGTGCCAGCAGCTTTCGACAGGCACTGAATGAAAAACTGTTTTTT.

This sequence joins TRBV6-2 or TRBV6-3 and TRBJ1-5, with TRBD1 identical over 10 bases. The length of the CDR3 is 16 residues. Per the germline V gene, CDR1 is MNHEY and CDR2 is SVGEGT. V shed 6 bases and J 4 bases; nucleotides not matched to a gene: 9. The chain's CDR3 is CASSPRDRGRNQPQHF. CDR3 DNA: TGTGCCAGCAGCCCCCGGGACAGGGGAAGGAATCAGCCCCAGCATTTT.

V is TRBV7-8 and J is TRBJ1-6; weak D call: TRBD1 (5 bases). Germline V gives CDR1 SGHVS, CDR2 FQNEAQ. There are 14 residues in the CDR3. Deletions cut 8 bases from V and 6 bases from J, with 14 bases between. The CDR3 loop is CASGLEGSNSPLHF. In nucleotides, the CDR3 is TGTGCCAGCGGCCTGGAGGGGAGTAATTCACCCCTCCACTTT. Full variable domain (rest looked up from reference TRBV7-8 and TRBJ1-6): GAGVSQSPRYKVAKRGQDVALRCDPISGHVSLFWYQQALGQGPEFLTYFQNEAQLDKSGLPSDRFFAERPEGSVSTLKIQRTQQEDSAVYLCASGLEGSNSPLHFGNGTRLTVT.

This clone has just one count. This chain joins TRBV6-2 or TRBV6-3 and TRBJ2-4; no clear D. Germline V gene sequence: CDR1 MNHEY, CDR2 SVGEGT. V was trimmed by 0 bases and J by 8 bases, leaving 14 bases between them. CDR3 size: 15 residues. CDR3 loop: CASSYSLRVEDIQYF. CDR3 bases: TGTGCCAGCAGTTACTCCCTAAGGGTTGAAGACATTCAGTACTTC.

The V and J genes are TRBV10-2 and TRBJ2-2; tentative D call: TRBD1 (6 bases). Trimming stripped 2 bases from V and 4 bases from J, with 20 bases between. CDR1 and CDR2 (germline): WSHSY, SAAADI. This CDR3 is built from 18 residues. The CDR3 region is CASSENAGTLRGTGELFF. The CDR3 nucleotides are TGCGCCAGCAGTGAGAATGCCGGGACCCTCAGGGGCACCGGGGAGCTGTTTTTT.

The chain recombines TRBV11-2 with TRBJ2-5, with 8 bases matching TRBD2. The junction had 0 bases not matched to a gene; V was cut back by 5 bases and J by 4 bases. The CDR3 contains 12 residues. Germline CDR1 and CDR2: SGHAT and FQNNGV. The CDR3 here is CASSSGRETQYF. CDR3 sequence (DNA): TGTGCCAGCAGCAGCGGGAGAGAGACCCAGTACTTC.

This chain connects TRBV7-2 to TRBJ1-2; a possible D gene is TRBD1 (6 bases). The V gene's germline CDR1 is SGHTA and CDR2 FQGNSA. The V end lost 5 bases, the J end lost 5 bases, and 12 bases lay between the germline ends. This CDR3 contains 13 residues. The CDR3 nucleotides are TGTGCCAGCAGCCAGGACAGCCTGTATGGCTACACCTTC. Translating gives CASSQDSLYGYTF.

V usage is TRBV5-1 and J usage is TRBJ2-7, with 8 bases matching TRBD2. CDR3 length: 15 amino acids. V shed 3 bases, J shed 0 bases, and the junction held 5 bases outside the gene matches. Germline CDR1 reads SGHRS; CDR2 reads YFSETQ. CDR3 residues: CASSYIAGSSYEQYF. The CDR3, as DNA: TGCGCCAGCAGCTATATAGCGGGGAGCTCCTACGAGCAGTACTTC.